This TCR beta chain comes out of a study of chemoradiotherapy in HPV16-positive cancers. The method was immunoSEQ multiplex PCR; TCRdb's version includes in-frame clones alone and lacks a portion of them. The sample holds around 40,000 clones; roughly 77% are singletons and the top ten take roughly 5.1%. Study-wide results and limits: Candidate HPV-specific clones and E7-related TCR motifs grew in tumor during treatment.

About this clone: Antigen: not known.

The length of the CDR3 is 12 residues. Germline loops: CDR1 ENHRY, CDR2 SYGVKD. Trimming took 0 bases from V and 8 from J, leaving 7 bases between them. The sample in question was blood, obtained from a patient who underwent chemoradiotherapy. This sequence was found in a human donor with HPV-associated anogenital cancer. This chain uses TRBV10-3 with TRBJ1-1; D is undetermined. The CDR3 nucleotides read TGTGCCATCAGTGAGTCTGGGGTGGAAGCTTTCTTT. Encoded protein: CAISESGVEAFF.